Listed here are 9 T cell receptor beta chains from one sample, sequenced in a study of graft-versus-host responses after intestinal transplantation. TCRdb keeps only in-frame clones here, not all; method: immunoSEQ multiplex PCR. The profile shows some 46,000 clones, about 95% of them singletons. Source: PBMCs, taken about 350 days after intestinal transplant. These receptor sequences come from a human patient who received an intestinal transplant, so some T cells may come from the graft donor.

The chain couples TRBV6-5 to TRBJ2-7; 10 bases are shared with TRBD1. V lost 6 bases, J lost 2 bases, and 4 bases stayed unmatched. The CDR3 length is 14 residues. Germline CDR1 is MNHEY and CDR2 is SVGAGI. In DNA, the CDR3 is TGTGCCAGCAGCCCCGGACAGGGGGCCTACGAGCAGTACTTC. This translates into CASSPGQGAYEQYF.

The chain is built from TRBV19 and TRBJ2-7; no firm D call. This CDR3 has 12 residues. Germline V gene data show CDR1 as LNHDA and CDR2 as SQIVND (reference sequence). V was trimmed by 3 bases and J by 7 bases, leaving 10 bases between them. CDR3: CASSMRPGEQYF. The CDR3 DNA sequence: TGTGCCAGTAGTATGCGACCCGGGGAGCAGTACTTC.

V and J are TRBV6-5 and TRBJ2-1, with TRBD2 matching over 11 bases. Germline CDR1 reads MNHEY; CDR2 reads SVGAGI. The CDR3 length is 14 residues. V lost 8 bases to trimming and J lost 10 bases; unmatched junction nucleotides: 10. The CDR3 is CASGSGLAALEQFF. The DNA of the CDR3 is TGTGCCAGCGGCTCGGGACTAGCGGCCTTGGAGCAGTTCTTC.

The V gene is TRBV15, the J gene TRBJ1-1; unclear D gene. CDR3 size: 13 residues. Deletions cut 3 bases from V and 2 bases from J, with 7 bases between. Germline V gene lookup returns CDR1 LNHNV and CDR2 YYDKDF (reference sequence). CDR3 bases: TGTGCCACCAGCAGGCAGGTAAACACTGAAGCTTTCTTT. It is translated as CATSRQVNTEAFF.

The CDR3 sequence: CASRTGTTPDYEQYF. The CDR3 nucleotides read TGTGCCAGCAGAACCGGGACAACTCCTGACTACGAGCAGTACTTC. The rearrangement links TRBV6-5 to TRBJ2-7; a weak D match, TRBD1 (6 bases). V dropped 6 bases and J dropped 3 bases, with 18 bases sitting between them. The CDR3 consists of 15 residues. Germline V gene lookup returns CDR1 MNHEY and CDR2 SVGAGI.

This sequence joins TRBV6-4 and TRBJ1-3; D is uncertain. This CDR3 has 13 amino acids. V dropped 11 bases and J dropped 0 bases, with 11 bases sitting between them. Germline loops: CDR1 MRHNA, CDR2 SNTAGT. The CDR3: CALREVSGNTIYF. The DNA of the CDR3 is TGTGCCCTCCGAGAGGTCTCTGGAAACACCATATATTTT.

The rearrangement uses TRBV6-5 and TRBJ1-2, with 11 nucleotides matching TRBD1. The CDR3 is 14 residues long. The ends lost 6 bases at V and 8 bases at J; junction bases unmatched: 8. The germline V gene encodes CDR1 MNHEY and CDR2 SVGAGI. The CDR3 nucleotides read TGTGCCAGCAGCACCGGACAGGGGGCGATCGGCTACACCTTC. It is translated as CASSTGQGAIGYTF.

The chain links TRBV5-4 to TRBJ2-2; D possibly corresponds to TRBD1 (5 bases). The CDR3 sequence is 15 residues long. Germline-derived CDR1 and CDR2 are SGHNT and YYREEE (reference sequence). Deletions cut 1 base from V and 3 bases from J, with 10 bases between. CDR3 in amino acids: CASSLSDRYTGELFF. Written as DNA, the CDR3 is TGTGCCAGCAGCTTGTCAGACAGATACACCGGGGAGCTGTTTTTT.

This chain connects TRBV28 to TRBJ2-1, with D unresolved. CDR1 is MDHEN and CDR2 is SYDVKM in the germline V gene. Trimming took off 2 bases at V and 12 bases at J, with 17 bases between the two ends. The CDR3 extends over 14 amino acids. The CDR3 DNA reads as TGTGCCAGCAGTTTAACACTGGGCCTAGTTCGGCAGTTCTTC. Its translation: CASSLTLGLVRQFF.